The 31 T cell receptor beta chains below all came from one sample that was sequenced in a study of control samples from healthy donors and cancer patients. Measured with immunoSEQ multiplex PCR; TCRdb has only the in-frame clones, and not every one. The sample records fewer than 50,000 clones, more than 80% being singletons. Sequencing used PBMCs. The source of these receptors is a young man with colorectal cancer.

V is TRBV6-5 and J is TRBJ2-1; D uncertain. In germline, CDR1 is MNHEY, CDR2 SVGAGI. The CDR3 extends over 12 amino acids. The V end lost 6 bases, the J end lost 7 bases, and 10 bases lay between the germline ends. The CDR3 region has the DNA TGTGCCAGCAGGGACGATGGAAATGAGCAGTTCTTC. Translation gives CASRDDGNEQFF.

V usage is TRBV6-5 and J usage is TRBJ2-7; D is perhaps TRBD1 (6 bases). V was trimmed by 8 bases and J by 12 bases, leaving 17 bases between them. Germline V CDR1 and CDR2: MNHEY, SVGAGI. This CDR3 contains 11 residues. In DNA, the CDR3 is TGTGCCAGCGCGGACAGCCTACGGGGGTACTTC. Residues: CASADSLRGYF.

The rearrangement uses TRBV30 and TRBJ1-1; D gene uncertain. This CDR3 is built from 16 residues. Germline V lookup: CDR1 GTSNPN, CDR2 SVGIG (reference sequence). V was pared by 6 bases and J by 1 base, with 21 bases between. CDR3 amino acids: CACIPSPLPQNTEAFF. The CDR3 nucleotides read TGTGCCTGCATACCTAGTCCCCTCCCGCAGAACACTGAAGCTTTCTTT.

The chain uses TRBV15 and TRBJ1-3; D gene ambiguous. V shed 3 bases and J shed 2 bases, with 20 bases lying between them. Germline lookup yields CDR1 LNHNV and CDR2 YYDKDF (reference sequence). CDR3 length equals 18 residues. Here the CDR3 DNA reads TGTGCCACCAGCAGCCCTCTCATAGGGCCCTATACTGGAAACACCATATATTTT. This sequence encodes CATSSPLIGPYTGNTIYF.

This clone was counted a few times. The chain couples TRBV15 to TRBJ2-6, with D perhaps matching TRBD1 (8 bases). Per germline, CDR1 LNHNV and CDR2 YYDKDF (reference sequence). V was trimmed by 5 bases and J by 2 bases, leaving 13 bases between them. CDR3 length: 16 residues. The CDR3 region is CATSEQGGAGANVLTF. In nucleotides, the CDR3 is TGTGCCACCAGCGAACAGGGGGGGGCTGGGGCCAACGTCCTGACTTTC.

The chain uses TRBV3-1 (or the pseudogene TRBV3-2) and TRBJ1-2, with D perhaps TRBD1 (6 bases). This CDR3 is 14 amino acids long. V dropped 1 base and J dropped 3 bases, with 9 bases sitting between them. From germline, CDR1 is LGHDT and CDR2 YNNKEL (reference sequence). CDR3 in amino acids: CASSQGRQDYGYTF. DNA for the CDR3: TGTGCCAGCAGCCAAGGGAGACAGGACTATGGCTACACCTTC.

The chain uses TRBV12-5 and TRBJ2-3; D possibly corresponds to TRBD1 (5 bases). Germline V gene lookup returns CDR1 LGHNT and CDR2 FRNRAP. V lost 6 bases and J 0 bases, leaving 13 bases between the germline ends. This CDR3 has 15 amino acids. CDR3 sequence reads: CASGGVRGSTDTQYF. The CDR3 bases are TGTGCTAGTGGAGGTGTTAGGGGCAGCACAGATACGCAGTATTTT.

For the CDR3, the DNA is TGTGCCAGCAGCCTTCGGGGACCCCTCCACTTT. Amino acids: CASSLRGPLHF. The V call is TRBV7-9, the J call TRBJ1-6; D unresolved. CDR1 is SEHNR and CDR2 is FQNEAQ in the germline V gene (reference sequence). V was cut by 5 bases and J by 12 bases, with 8 bases left in between. The CDR3 length is 11 residues.

The gene calls are TRBV5-1 and TRBJ1-3; possibly TRBD1 for D (5 bases). V gave up 0 bases and J gave up 0 bases, with 16 bases separating them. The CDR3 sequence is 18 residues long. Germline CDR1 is SGHRS and CDR2 is YFSETQ. The CDR3 is CASSLAGGLLSSGNTIYF. The CDR3, as DNA: TGCGCCAGCAGCTTGGCGGGGGGACTTCTGAGCTCTGGAAACACCATATATTTT.

In DNA, the CDR3 is TGTGCCAGTACCCAAGTGAGGGGACAGGGCCTTCCCGGGGAGCTGTTTTTT. Translating it yields CASTQVRGQGLPGELFF. J is TRBJ2-2 and V is TRBV19; 9 nucleotides align to TRBD1. Germline assignment: CDR1 LNHDA and CDR2 SQIVND (reference sequence). Trimming took 7 bases from V and 6 from J; bases not matched to a gene: 15. CDR3 size: 17 residues. Combining the CDR3 with reference TRBV19 and TRBJ2-2 gives the whole variable domain DGGITQSPKYLFRKEGQNVTLSCEQNLNHDAMYWYRQDPGQGLRLIYYSQIVNDFQKGDIAEGYSVSREKKESFPLTVTSAQKNPTAFYLCASTQVRGQGLPGELFFGEGSRLTVL.

The chain employs TRBV5-8 and TRBJ2-2, with 7 positions matching TRBD1. Germline trimming cut 2 bases from V and 2 bases from J; bases unmatched to any gene: 3. Germline loops: CDR1 SGHTS, CDR2 YDEGEE. The CDR3 is 15 amino acids. CDR3 nucleotide sequence: TGTGCCAGCAGCTTACAGGGGCGCAACACCGGGGAGCTGTTTTTT. This encodes CASSLQGRNTGELFF. The full variable domain, with the rest looked up from reference TRBV5-8 and TRBJ2-2, is EAGVTQSPTHLIKTRGQQATLRCSPISGHTSVYWYQQALGLGLQFLLWYDEGEERNRGNFPPRFSGRQFPNYSSELNVNALELEDSALYLCASSLQGRNTGELFFGEGSRLTVL.

J is TRBJ2-5 and V is TRBV20-1, with TRBD2 matching 7 bases. This CDR3 has 11 amino acids. Per the germline V gene, CDR1 is DFQATT and CDR2 is SNEGSKA (reference sequence). Written as DNA, the CDR3 is TGCAGCAAAAGCGGGGTAGAGACCCAGTACTTC. As protein: CSKSGVETQYF.

The chain carries TRBV27 and TRBJ1-1, with TRBD1 identical over 7 bases. The junction had 28 bases not matched to a gene; V was cut back by 5 bases and J by 7 bases. Per the germline V gene, CDR1 is MNHEY and CDR2 is SMNVEV (reference sequence). The CDR3 extends over 20 amino acids. CDR3 sequence: CASSPQTRGSDLRGRVEAFF. CDR3 in DNA: TGTGCCAGCAGTCCGCAAACCCGGGGGTCGGACTTAAGGGGGCGGGTTGAAGCTTTCTTT.

This chain links TRBV5-4 with TRBJ1-1; the D gene is possibly TRBD1 (5 bases). This CDR3 comprises 13 residues. Germline V gene sequence: CDR1 SGHNT, CDR2 YYREEE (reference sequence). V lost 2 bases and J 1 base, leaving 6 bases between the germline ends. CDR3 DNA sequence: TGTGCCAGCAGCTTCGGGGGGAACACTGAAGCTTTCTTT. Amino acid sequence: CASSFGGNTEAFF. Complete variable domain (other parts from reference TRBV5-4 and TRBJ1-1): ETGVTQSPTHLIKTRGQQVTLRCSSQSGHNTVSWYQQALGQGPQFIFQYYREEENGRGNFPPRFSGLQFPNYSSELNVNALELDDSALYLCASSFGGNTEAFFGQGTRLTVV.

The V and J genes are TRBV5-1 and TRBJ2-1; D is possibly TRBD1 (6 bases). Germline CDR1 reads SGHRS; CDR2 reads YFSETQ. V lost 3 bases and J 3 bases, leaving 13 bases between the germline ends. The CDR3 is 15 residues long. This chain's CDR3 is CASSSGQIFYNEQFF. The CDR3 nucleotides read TGCGCCAGCAGCTCGGGACAAATTTTCTACAATGAGCAGTTCTTC.

In its sample, this clone was seen once. This chain joins TRBV19 and TRBJ1-5, with TRBD1 matching over 8 bases. The germline gives CDR1 LNHDA, CDR2 SQIVND (reference sequence). This CDR3 is 15 amino acids long. V lost 7 bases and J lost 3; bases outside the gene matches: 8. The CDR3 loop is CASMTGERDNQPQHF. As DNA, the CDR3 is TGTGCCAGTATGACAGGGGAGAGGGACAATCAGCCCCAGCATTTT.

This sequence joins TRBV7-9 and TRBJ2-7, with 7 nucleotides matching TRBD1. CDR1 SEHNR and CDR2 FQNEAQ come from the germline V gene (reference sequence). J was trimmed by 3 bases and V by 0 bases; bases with no gene match: 5. CDR3 size: 15 residues. The CDR3 coding sequence is TGTGCCAGCAGCTTAGCGACAGGGATTGGCTACGAGCAGTACTTC. Its protein product is CASSLATGIGYEQYF.

V gene TRBV7-2 combines with J gene TRBJ1-2; weak D call: TRBD1 (6 bases). This CDR3 is built from 15 residues. V lost 4 bases to trimming and J lost 7 bases, with 19 bases between them. CDR1 and CDR2 (germline): SGHTA, FQGNSA. For the CDR3, the DNA is TGTGCCAGCAGCTCGGCCGGACAGATCTTCCGTGGCTACACCTTC. Encoded protein: CASSSAGQIFRGYTF.

The chain uses TRBV6-5 and TRBJ2-2, with D hard to call. There are 15 residues in the CDR3. V shed 7 bases and J shed 1 base, with 13 bases lying between them. The germline V gene encodes CDR1 MNHEY and CDR2 SVGAGI. The CDR3 loop is CASMRTEKNTGELFF. The CDR3 region has the DNA TGTGCCAGCATGAGAACGGAAAAGAACACCGGGGAGCTGTTTTTT.

The chain employs TRBV5-6 and TRBJ2-5; D possibly uses TRBD1 or TRBD2 (5 bases each). The germline gives CDR1 SGHDT, CDR2 YYEEEE. The CDR3 has 16 amino acids. V was clipped by 4 bases and J by 6 bases, with 22 bases between them. CDR3 in amino acids: CASSPPKRTGTKTQYF. The CDR3 nucleotides read TGTGCCAGCAGCCCTCCTAAGCGGACGGGGACCAAGACCCAGTACTTC. The full variable domain, completed using reference TRBV5-6 and TRBJ2-5, is DAGVTQSPTHLIKTRGQQVTLRCSPKSGHDTVSWYQQALGQGPQFIFQYYEEEERQRGNFPDRFSGHQFPNYSSELNVNALLLGDSALYLCASSPPKRTGTKTQYFGPGTRLLVL.

This chain links TRBV18 with TRBJ2-3; TRBD1 matches 8 bases. Germline CDR1 reads KGHSH; CDR2 reads LQKENI. The CDR3 runs to 16 residues. Germline trimming cut 3 bases from V and 6 bases from J; bases unmatched to any gene: 11. The CDR3 is CASSPDRGAELDTQYF. CDR3 DNA: TGTGCCAGCTCACCCGACAGGGGAGCAGAATTGGATACGCAGTATTTT. Drawing the rest from reference TRBV18 and TRBJ2-3, the complete variable domain is NAGVMQNPRHLVRRRGQEARLRCSPMKGHSHVYWYRQLPEEGLKFMVYLQKENIIDESGMPKERFSAEFPKEGPSILRIQQVVRGDSAAYFCASSPDRGAELDTQYFGPGTRLTVL.

The DNA of the CDR3 is TGTGCCAGCAGCTTACAGGGGGCTTACGAGCAGTACTTC. It codes for CASSLQGAYEQYF. This chain joins TRBV7-2 and TRBJ2-7; the match to TRBD1 covers 8 bases. This CDR3 comprises 13 residues. Looked up from germline, CDR1 is SGHTA and CDR2 is FQGNSA. The J segment lost 4 bases and the V segment lost 2 bases, leaving 1 base of the junction unmatched.

This chain uses TRBV15 with TRBJ2-2; D may be TRBD1 (5 bases). V lost 1 base and J 6 bases, leaving 12 bases between the germline ends. Germline CDR1 and CDR2: LNHNV and YYDKDF (reference sequence). CDR3 length: 15 amino acids. CDR3 region: CATSRGGTGAGELFF. CDR3 DNA sequence: TGTGCCACCAGCAGAGGAGGTACAGGCGCCGGGGAGCTGTTTTTT.

This chain connects TRBV6-1 to TRBJ1-6; D is uncertain. CDR1 is MNHNS, CDR2 SASEGT, per germline. This CDR3 spans 15 amino acids. V was trimmed by 2 bases and J by 0 bases, leaving 5 bases between them. The CDR3 DNA sequence: TGTGCCAGCAGTGAACAAAGCTCCTATAATTCACCCCTCCACTTT. This codes for CASSEQSSYNSPLHF.

The chain uses TRBV24-1 and TRBJ2-3, with D tentatively TRBD1 (6 bases). Trimming took 1 base from V and 1 from J, leaving 11 bases between them. The CDR3 contains 16 residues. The germline V gene has CDR1 KGHDR and CDR2 SFDVKD. This CDR3 reads CATSDLQGMGTDTQYF. CDR3 DNA sequence: TGTGCCACCAGTGATTTACAGGGCATGGGCACAGATACGCAGTATTTT.

The chain has TRBV18 and TRBJ1-1, with 8 bases matching TRBD1. Germline V CDR1 and CDR2: KGHSH, LQKENI. V lost 4 bases, J lost 1 base, and 2 bases stayed unmatched. The CDR3 sequence is 14 residues long. The CDR3 region has the DNA TGTGCCAGCTCACTCGGACAGGGGAACACTGAAGCTTTCTTT. Translating gives CASSLGQGNTEAFF.

The chain carries TRBV7-2 and TRBJ1-1, with D unresolved. Germline V lookup: CDR1 SGHTA, CDR2 FQGNSA. This CDR3 comprises 14 residues. Trimming removed 6 bases at V and 1 base at J, with 12 bases between. This chain's CDR3 is CASSRGYPNTEAFF. DNA of the CDR3: TGTGCCAGCAGTAGAGGGTATCCGAACACTGAAGCTTTCTTT.

The V call is TRBV5-1, the J call TRBJ2-2; 7 nucleotides match TRBD1. Germline assignment: CDR1 SGHRS and CDR2 YFSETQ. There are 16 residues in the CDR3. Trimming cost V 5 bases and J 0 bases; bases outside gene matches: 7. The CDR3 DNA reads TGCGCCAGCAGGCCTTACCAGGGGGCGAACACCGGGGAGCTGTTTTTT. Translation gives CASRPYQGANTGELFF.

The chain employs TRBV18 and TRBJ1-2; D is possibly TRBD1 (5 bases). With 3 bases removed from V and 3 bases from J, the gap between germline ends came to 8 bases. The CDR3 covers 13 residues. Germline V lookup: CDR1 KGHSH, CDR2 LQKENI. The CDR3 loop is CASSPGGDYGYTF. In nucleotides, the CDR3 is TGTGCCAGCTCACCCGGAGGGGACTATGGCTACACCTTC.

Turning to this clone: This sample also contains other DNA sequences that code for the same CDR3. The chain has TRBV5-6 and TRBJ2-7, with 10 nucleotides matching TRBD1. The CDR3 consists of 14 residues. The trim removed 0 bases at V and 4 bases at J, leaving 1 base unmatched. Germline V CDR1 and CDR2: SGHDT, YYEEEE. The CDR3 protein is CASSLGQGAYEQYF. The CDR3 bases are TGTGCCAGCAGCTTGGGACAGGGGGCTTACGAGCAGTACTTC.

The chain's CDR3 is CASSQSPITGEISGNTIYF. DNA of the CDR3: TGCGCCAGCAGCCAAAGTCCTATTACCGGGGAAATCTCTGGAAACACCATATATTTT. V and J are TRBV4-1 and TRBJ1-3; D is ambiguous. The germline V gene has CDR1 MGHRA and CDR2 YSYEKL. This CDR3 has 19 amino acids. The V end was cut by 2 bases, the J end by 0 bases, with 20 bases between.